The text below deals with one T cell receptor beta chain. Trimming shortened V by 7 bases and J by 2 bases, and 11 bases separated the two germline ends. CDR3 length equals 13 residues. Germline CDR1 MNHEY, CDR2 SVGAGI. Sequenced by immunoSEQ multiplex PCR; TCRdb stores in-frame clones only, minus some. The sample contains roughly 240,000 clones, 86% of which appear only once. The sample comes from a study of blood T cell repertoires in COVID-19. Participants spanned ages about 18 to 90 years and resided in about two dozen US areas. Clinical histories supplied by participants themselves formed the basis of cohort assignment. Two negative PCRs, clearance, or symptom resolution characterized the recovered Cohort 3 donors.

Sequenced: PBMCs or T cells enriched from blood (not recorded which). This TCR derives from a woman in her fifties or sixties who had recovered from COVID-19. The J gene is TRBJ1-2, the V gene TRBV6-5, with D uncertain. The CDR3 nucleotides are TGTGCCAGCATACTCTACAGAAACTATGGCTACACCTTC. Translated, it gives CASILYRNYGYTF.